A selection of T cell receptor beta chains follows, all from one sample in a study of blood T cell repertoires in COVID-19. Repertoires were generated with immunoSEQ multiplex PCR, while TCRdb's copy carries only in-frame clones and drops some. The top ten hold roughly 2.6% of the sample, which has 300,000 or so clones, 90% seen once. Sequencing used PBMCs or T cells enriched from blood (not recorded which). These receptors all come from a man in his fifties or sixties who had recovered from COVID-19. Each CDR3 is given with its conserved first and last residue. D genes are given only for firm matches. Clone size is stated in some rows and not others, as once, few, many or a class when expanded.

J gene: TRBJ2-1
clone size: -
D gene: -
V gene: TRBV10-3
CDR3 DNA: TGTGCCATCAGTGAAATTGGAAGGGGGTACGTCGATAGGCAGTTCTTC
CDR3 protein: CAISEIGRGYVDRQFF

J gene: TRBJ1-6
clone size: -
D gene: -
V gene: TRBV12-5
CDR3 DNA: TGTGCTAGTGGTGACGGACGGGCAGGGAGGAATTCACCCCTCCACTTT
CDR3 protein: CASGDGRAGRNSPLHF

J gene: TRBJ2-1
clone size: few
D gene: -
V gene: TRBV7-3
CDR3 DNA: TGTGCCAGCAGCTTAGGTAGCTCCTACAATGAGCAGTTCTTC
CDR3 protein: CASSLGSSYNEQFF

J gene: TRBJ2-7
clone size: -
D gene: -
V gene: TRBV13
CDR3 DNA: TGTGCCAGCAGCTCCCGCAGGGTATACGAGCAGTACTTC
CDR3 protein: CASSSRRVYEQYF

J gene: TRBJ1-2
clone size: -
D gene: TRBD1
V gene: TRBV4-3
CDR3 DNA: TGCGCCAGCAGCCAAGCAGCGGGGGAGACAGGGAATCTCTATGGCTACACCTTC
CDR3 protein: CASSQAAGETGNLYGYTF

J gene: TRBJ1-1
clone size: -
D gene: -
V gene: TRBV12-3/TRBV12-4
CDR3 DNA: TGTGCCAGCAGTTTTGGCAGTGAAGCTTTCTTT
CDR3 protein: CASSFGSEAFF

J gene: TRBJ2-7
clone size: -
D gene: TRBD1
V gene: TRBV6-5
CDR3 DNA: TGTGCCAGCAGTCTACAGGGGGCATACGAGCAGTACTTC
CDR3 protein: CASSLQGAYEQYF

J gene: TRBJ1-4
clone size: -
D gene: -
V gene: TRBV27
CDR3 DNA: TGTGCCAGCAGTTTATCGGTCCAAAGGGGCGCAACTAATGAAAAACTGTTTTTT
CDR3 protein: CASSLSVQRGATNEKLFF

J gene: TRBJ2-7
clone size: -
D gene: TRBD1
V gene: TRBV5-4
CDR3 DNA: TGTGCCAGCAGCAGGACAGGCCACGAGCAGTACTTC
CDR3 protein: CASSRTGHEQYF

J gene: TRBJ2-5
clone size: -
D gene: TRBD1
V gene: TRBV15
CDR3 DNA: TGTGCCACCAAGCAGGGACAGGGAATGAGGGAGACCCAGTACTTC
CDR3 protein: CATKQGQGMRETQYF

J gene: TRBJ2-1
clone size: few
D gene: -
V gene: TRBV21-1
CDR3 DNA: TGTGCCAGCAGCGGGCCGGGACAGGGAGGCTACAATGAGCAGTTCTTC
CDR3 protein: CASSGPGQGGYNEQFF

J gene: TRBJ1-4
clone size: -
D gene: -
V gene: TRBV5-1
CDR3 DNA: TGCGCCAGCAGCTTGGGGGAGCGGGACGGAGCAACTAATGAAAAACTGTTTTTT
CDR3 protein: CASSLGERDGATNEKLFF

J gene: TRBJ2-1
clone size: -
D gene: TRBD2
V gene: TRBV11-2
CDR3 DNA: TGTGCCAGCAGCTTCTCGACTAGCGGGGGATCCTACAATGAGCAGTTCTTC
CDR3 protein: CASSFSTSGGSYNEQFF

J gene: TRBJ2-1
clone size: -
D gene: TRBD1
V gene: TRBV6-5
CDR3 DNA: TGTGCCAGCAGTTATGGCGGGACAGGGGGCAATGAGCAGTTCTTC
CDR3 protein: CASSYGGTGGNEQFF

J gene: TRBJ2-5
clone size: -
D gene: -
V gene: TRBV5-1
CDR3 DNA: TGCGCCAGCAGCTTGAACGTCGGCCCCCCGGGGGAGACCCAGTACTTC
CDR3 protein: CASSLNVGPPGETQYF

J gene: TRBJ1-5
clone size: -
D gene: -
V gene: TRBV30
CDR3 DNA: TGTGCCTGGAGTGTACGGACAGCTGGGAGCAATCAGCCCCAGCATTTT
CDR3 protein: CAWSVRTAGSNQPQHF

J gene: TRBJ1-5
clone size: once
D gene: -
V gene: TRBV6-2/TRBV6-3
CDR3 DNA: TGTGCCAGCAGTTACTCGCGGGCTGGGGTTAGCAATCAGCCCCAGCATTTT
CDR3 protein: CASSYSRAGVSNQPQHF

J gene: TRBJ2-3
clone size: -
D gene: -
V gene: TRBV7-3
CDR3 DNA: TGTGCCAGCAGCGGACAGTCAGATACGCAGTATTTT
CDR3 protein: CASSGQSDTQYF

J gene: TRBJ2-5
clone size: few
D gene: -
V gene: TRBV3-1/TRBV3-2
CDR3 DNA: TGTGCCAGCAGCCCTCCTGGGGCGACCCAGTACTTC
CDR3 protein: CASSPPGATQYF

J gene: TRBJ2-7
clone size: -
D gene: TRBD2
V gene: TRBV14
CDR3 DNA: TGTGCCAGCAGCCAAGTTAGCGGGGGAGCAGTAAGGACCTACGAGCAGTACTTC
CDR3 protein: CASSQVSGGAVRTYEQYF

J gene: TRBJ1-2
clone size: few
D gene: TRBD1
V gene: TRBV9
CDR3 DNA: TGTGCCAGCAGCGGAACAGGGGGCGGTGGCTACACCTTC
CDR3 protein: CASSGTGGGGYTF

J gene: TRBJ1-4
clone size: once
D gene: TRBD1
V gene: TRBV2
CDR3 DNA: TGTGCCAGCAGTAACAGGGGTTCGAATGAAAAACTGTTTTTT
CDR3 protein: CASSNRGSNEKLFF

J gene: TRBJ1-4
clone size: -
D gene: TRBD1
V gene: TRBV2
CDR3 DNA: TGTGCCAGCAGAAGACAGGGGCTGTCTAATGAAAAACTGTTTTTT
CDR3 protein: CASRRQGLSNEKLFF

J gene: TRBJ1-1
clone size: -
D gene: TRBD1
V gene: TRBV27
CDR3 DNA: TGTGCCAGCATCGACAGGGGATCTACTGAAGCTTTCTTT
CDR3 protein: CASIDRGSTEAFF

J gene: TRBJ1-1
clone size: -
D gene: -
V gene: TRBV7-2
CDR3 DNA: TGTGCCAGCAGCTTAGGACAGATCATGAACACTGAAGCTTTCTTT
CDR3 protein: CASSLGQIMNTEAFF

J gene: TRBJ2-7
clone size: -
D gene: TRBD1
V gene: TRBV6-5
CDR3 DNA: TGTGCCAGCAGTCCCCAGGGACAGGCCTACGAGCAGTACTTC
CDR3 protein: CASSPQGQAYEQYF

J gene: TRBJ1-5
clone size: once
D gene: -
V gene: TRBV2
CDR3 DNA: TGTGCCAGCACCGAAGGGCAGGGTCCGGTGTGGCCCCAGCATTTT
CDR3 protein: CASTEGQGPVWPQHF

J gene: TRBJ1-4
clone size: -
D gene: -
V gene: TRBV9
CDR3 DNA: TGTGCCAGCAGCCGGGGGAGTGAAAAACTGTTTTTT
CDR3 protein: CASSRGSEKLFF

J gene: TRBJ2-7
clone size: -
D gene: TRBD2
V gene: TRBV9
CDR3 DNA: TGTGCCAGCAGTCTTACGGGAGGGTGGCTCGAGCAGTACTTC
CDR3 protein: CASSLTGGWLEQYF

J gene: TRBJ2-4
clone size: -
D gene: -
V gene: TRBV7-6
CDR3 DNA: TGTGCCAGCAGCAAACAAAGAGGGCTAAGGAACATTCAGTACTTC
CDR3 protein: CASSKQRGLRNIQYF

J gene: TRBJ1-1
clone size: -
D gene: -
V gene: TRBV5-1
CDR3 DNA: TGCGCCAGCACCCCGGGGAGGGCAGTGAGGAACACTGAAGCTTTCTTT
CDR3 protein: CASTPGRAVRNTEAFF

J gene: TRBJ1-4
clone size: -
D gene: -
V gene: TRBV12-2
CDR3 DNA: TGTGCAAGTCGTTCGACAGGAGACGCAACTAATGAAAAACTGTTTTTT
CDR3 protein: CASRSTGDATNEKLFF

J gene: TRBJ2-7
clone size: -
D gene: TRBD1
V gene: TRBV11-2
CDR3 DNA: TGTGCCAGCAGCGGTGGGACAGGCGGGGAGCAGTACTTC
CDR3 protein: CASSGGTGGEQYF

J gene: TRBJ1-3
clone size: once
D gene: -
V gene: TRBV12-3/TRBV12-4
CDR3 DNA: TGTGCCAGCAGTCGACAGTCTGGAAACACCATATATTTT
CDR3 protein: CASSRQSGNTIYF

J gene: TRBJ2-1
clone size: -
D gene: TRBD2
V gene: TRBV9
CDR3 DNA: TGTGCCAGCAGCGTAGGATCTAGCGGGTACAATGAGCAGTTCTTC
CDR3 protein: CASSVGSSGYNEQFF

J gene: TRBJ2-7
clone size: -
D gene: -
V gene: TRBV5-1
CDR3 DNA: TGCGCCAGCAGCACCGGGACAAGCTACGAGCAGTACTTC
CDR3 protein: CASSTGTSYEQYF